This passage covers 2 T cell receptor beta chains from one sample sequenced in a study of control samples from healthy donors and cancer patients (dated by TCRdb to about 2020). Receptors were amplified or captured by the immunoSEQ multiplex PCR assay. TCRdb re-hosts the immuneACCESS table, in-frame sequences only. Its copies lack some clones; in the studies checked, an unresolved V gene accounts for under half of them, and the cause for the rest is not known. The sample includes about 41,000 clones, with approximately 94% observed a single time. More than 20% of the sample goes to the ten largest clones. The specimen sequenced was blood. Receptors originate from a man aged 55-75 years in good health.

The chain carries TRBV11-2 and TRBJ2-1, with D tentatively TRBD2 (5 bases). This CDR3 has 11 amino acids. CDR1 is SGHAT, CDR2 FQNNGV, per germline. Trimming pared 6 bases from V and 8 bases from J, leaving 8 bases between. The CDR3 here is CASSFGDEQFF. As DNA, the CDR3 is TGTGCCAGCAGTTTCGGGGATGAGCAGTTCTTC.

In DNA, the CDR3 is TGTGCCACCAGTGATCGGGGGAGTTTCAATGAGCAGTTCTTC. The encoded protein is CATSDRGSFNEQFF. This sequence joins TRBV24-1 and TRBJ2-1; a weak D match, TRBD2 (6 bases). This CDR3 is 14 amino acids long. Trimming stripped 3 bases from V and 6 bases from J, with 11 bases between. Per the germline V gene, CDR1 is KGHDR and CDR2 is SFDVKD.